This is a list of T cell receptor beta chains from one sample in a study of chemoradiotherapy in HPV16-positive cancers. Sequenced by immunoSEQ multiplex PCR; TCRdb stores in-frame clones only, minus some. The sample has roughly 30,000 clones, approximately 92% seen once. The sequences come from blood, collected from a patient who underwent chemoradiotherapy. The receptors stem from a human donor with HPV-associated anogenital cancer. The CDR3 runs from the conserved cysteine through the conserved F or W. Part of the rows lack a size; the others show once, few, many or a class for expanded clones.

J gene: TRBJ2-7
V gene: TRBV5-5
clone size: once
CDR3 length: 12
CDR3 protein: CASSFLANEQYF

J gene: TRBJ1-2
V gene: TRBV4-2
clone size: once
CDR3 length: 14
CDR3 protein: CASSQPDRGGGYTF

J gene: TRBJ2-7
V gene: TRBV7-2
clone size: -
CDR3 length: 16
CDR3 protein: CASSSRKGGLAYEQYF

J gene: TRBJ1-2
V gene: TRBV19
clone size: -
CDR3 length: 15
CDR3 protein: CASLQQGQGGNGYTF

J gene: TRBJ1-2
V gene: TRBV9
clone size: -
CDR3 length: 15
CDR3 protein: CASSSVGGMDYGYTF

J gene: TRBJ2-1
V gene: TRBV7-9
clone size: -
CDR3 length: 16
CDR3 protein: CASSLGGTGPGDEQFF

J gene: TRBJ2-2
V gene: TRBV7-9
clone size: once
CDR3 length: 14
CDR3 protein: CASSIGGATGELFF

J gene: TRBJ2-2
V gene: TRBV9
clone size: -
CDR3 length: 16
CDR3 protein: CASSALAGVYTGELFF

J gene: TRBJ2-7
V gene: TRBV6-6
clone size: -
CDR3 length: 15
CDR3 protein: CASSYSGQGVLEQYF

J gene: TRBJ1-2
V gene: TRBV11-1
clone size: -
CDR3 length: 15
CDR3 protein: CASSPAGQNNYGYTF

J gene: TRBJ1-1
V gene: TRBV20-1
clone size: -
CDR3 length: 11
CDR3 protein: CSARGDTEAFF

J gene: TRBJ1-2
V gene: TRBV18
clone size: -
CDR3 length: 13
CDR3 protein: CASSPGQYYGYTF

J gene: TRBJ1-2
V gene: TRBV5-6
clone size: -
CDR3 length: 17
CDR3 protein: CASSSETNDRRKGGYTF

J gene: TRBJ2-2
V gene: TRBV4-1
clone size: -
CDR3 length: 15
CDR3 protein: CASSQEGAGAGELFF

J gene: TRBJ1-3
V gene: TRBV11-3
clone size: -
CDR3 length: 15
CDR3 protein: CASSSARSSGNTIYF

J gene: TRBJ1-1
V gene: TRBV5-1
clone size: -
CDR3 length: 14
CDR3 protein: CASSSQGGHTEAFF

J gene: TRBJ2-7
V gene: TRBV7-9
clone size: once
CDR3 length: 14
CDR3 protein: CASSFTQDIYEQYF

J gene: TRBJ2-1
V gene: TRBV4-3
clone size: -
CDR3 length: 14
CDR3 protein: CASSQYTSYNEQFF

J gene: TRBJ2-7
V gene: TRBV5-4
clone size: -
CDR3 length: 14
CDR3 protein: CASSPRDRDYEQYF

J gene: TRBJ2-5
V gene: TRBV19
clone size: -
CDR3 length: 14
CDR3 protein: CASTPPYGEETQYF

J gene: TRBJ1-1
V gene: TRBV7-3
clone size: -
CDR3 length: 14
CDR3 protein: CASSPGGAATEAFF

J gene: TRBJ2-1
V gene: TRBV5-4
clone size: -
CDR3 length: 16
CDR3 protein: CASSGGKGHSYNEQFF

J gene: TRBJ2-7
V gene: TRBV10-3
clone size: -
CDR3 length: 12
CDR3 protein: CATRAGSYEQYF

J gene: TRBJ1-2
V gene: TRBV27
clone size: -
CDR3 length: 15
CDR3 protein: CASSLSAGAREGYTF

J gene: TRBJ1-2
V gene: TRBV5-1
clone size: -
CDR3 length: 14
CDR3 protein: CASSREAGNYGYTF

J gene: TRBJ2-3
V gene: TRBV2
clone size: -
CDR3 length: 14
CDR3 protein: CASRERGHPDTQYF

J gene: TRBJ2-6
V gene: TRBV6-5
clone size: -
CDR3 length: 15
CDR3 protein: CASSFDRSGANVLTF

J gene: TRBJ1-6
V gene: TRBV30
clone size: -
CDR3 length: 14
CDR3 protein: CAWSPEVYNSPLHF

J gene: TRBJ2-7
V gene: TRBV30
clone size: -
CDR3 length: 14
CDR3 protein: CAWNGGTSSYEQYF

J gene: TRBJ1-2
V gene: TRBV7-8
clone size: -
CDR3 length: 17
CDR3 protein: CASSLRSVGGTVAGYTF

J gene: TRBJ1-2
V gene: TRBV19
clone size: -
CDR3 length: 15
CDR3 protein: CASRQSLGSNYGYTF

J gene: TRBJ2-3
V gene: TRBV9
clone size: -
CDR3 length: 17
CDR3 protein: CASSAYGRGPTTDTQYF

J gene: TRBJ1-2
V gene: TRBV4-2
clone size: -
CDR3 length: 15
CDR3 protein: CASSHRDGANYGYTF

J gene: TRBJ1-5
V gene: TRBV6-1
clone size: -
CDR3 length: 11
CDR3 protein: CASSESQPQHF

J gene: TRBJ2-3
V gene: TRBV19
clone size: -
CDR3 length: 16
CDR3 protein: CASSTDRLSSTDTQYF

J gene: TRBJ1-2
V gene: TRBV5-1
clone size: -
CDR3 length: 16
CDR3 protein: CASSLLGAGTGDGYTF

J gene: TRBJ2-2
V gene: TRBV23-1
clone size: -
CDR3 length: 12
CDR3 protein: CASSHGTRPLFF

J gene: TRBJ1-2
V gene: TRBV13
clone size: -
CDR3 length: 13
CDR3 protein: CASSSTGAYGYTF

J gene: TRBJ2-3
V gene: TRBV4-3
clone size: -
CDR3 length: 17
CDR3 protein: CASSQDPRGGLPDTQYF

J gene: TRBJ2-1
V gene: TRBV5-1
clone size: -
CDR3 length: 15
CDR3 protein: CASSRLAGGPNEQFF

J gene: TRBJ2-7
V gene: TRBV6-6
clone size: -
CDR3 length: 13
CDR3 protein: CASSGTTSREQYF

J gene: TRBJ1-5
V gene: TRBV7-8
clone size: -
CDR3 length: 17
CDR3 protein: CASSPARAYFSNQPQHF

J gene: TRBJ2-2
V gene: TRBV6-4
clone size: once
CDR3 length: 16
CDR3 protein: CASSDSGQGFPGELFF

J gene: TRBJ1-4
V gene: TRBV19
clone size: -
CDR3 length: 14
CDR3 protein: CASSTGRSNEKLFF

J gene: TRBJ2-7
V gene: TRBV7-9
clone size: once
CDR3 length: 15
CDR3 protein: CASSLRRGADYEQYF

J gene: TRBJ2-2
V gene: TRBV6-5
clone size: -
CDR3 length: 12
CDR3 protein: CASSYSAGELFF

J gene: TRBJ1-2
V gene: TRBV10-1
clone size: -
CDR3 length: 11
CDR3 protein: CASSEGYGYTF

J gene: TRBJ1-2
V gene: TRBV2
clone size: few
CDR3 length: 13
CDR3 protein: CASSWDREAGYTF

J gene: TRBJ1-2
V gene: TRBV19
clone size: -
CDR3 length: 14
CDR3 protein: CASSIKTTIYGYTF

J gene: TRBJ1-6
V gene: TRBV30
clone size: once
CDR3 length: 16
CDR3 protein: CAWSAPGSSPNSPLHF

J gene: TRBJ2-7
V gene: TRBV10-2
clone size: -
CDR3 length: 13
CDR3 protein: CASSRGTYYEQYF

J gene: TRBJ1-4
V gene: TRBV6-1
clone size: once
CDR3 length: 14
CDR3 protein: CASSEEDSNEKLFF

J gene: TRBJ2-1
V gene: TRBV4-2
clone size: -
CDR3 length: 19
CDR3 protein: CASSQPHFSRTSGYNEQFF

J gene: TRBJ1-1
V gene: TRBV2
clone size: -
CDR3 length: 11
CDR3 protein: CATGMNTEAFF

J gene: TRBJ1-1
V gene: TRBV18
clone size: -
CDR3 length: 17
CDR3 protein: CASSPRTGGNGNTEAFF

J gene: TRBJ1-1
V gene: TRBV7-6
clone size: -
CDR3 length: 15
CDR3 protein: CASSSDLLAGTEAFF

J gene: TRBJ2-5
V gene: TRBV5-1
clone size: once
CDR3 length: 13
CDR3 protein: CASSLARQETQYF

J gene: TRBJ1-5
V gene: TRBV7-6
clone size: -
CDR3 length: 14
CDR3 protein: CASSLAGGHQPQHF

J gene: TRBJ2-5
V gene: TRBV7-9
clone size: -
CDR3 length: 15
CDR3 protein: CASSLGQGVQETQYF